Here is one TCR beta chain with its context. Original processing notes: By means of reference gene primer amplification, nucleated cell counts were estimated. The protocol was immunoSEQ multiplex PCR, while the TCRdb copy is restricted to in-frame clones and leaves out a portion. V and J calls and clone size follow that table, whereas D and trimming were derived from the DNA. This table has a few hundred thousand clones, about 83% appearing once. Germline V gene lookup returns CDR1 SGHRS and CDR2 YFSETQ. The CDR3 is 14 amino acids. V was clipped by 3 bases and J by 6 bases; unmatched bases: 6. The sample comes from a study of blood T cell repertoires in COVID-19.

The chain has TRBV5-1 and TRBJ2-7; 10 bases fit TRBD2. Source material: peripheral blood. The TCR was taken from a man aged 80 or over with acute or convalescent COVID-19. The CDR3 DNA sequence: TGCGCCAGCAGCTCCACTAGCGGGGCTTTCGAGCAGTACTTC. Amino acids: CASSSTSGAFEQYF.